This entry is about one T cell receptor beta chain. Its antigen is unknown. The data stem from a study of regulatory T cells. The CDR3 has 18 amino acids. Germline V gene lookup returns CDR1 SGDLS and CDR2 YYNGEE. The V and J ends lost 8 bases and 1 base, in that order; junction bases with no gene match: 15. Findings of the study overall: Hydrophobic residues at CDR3 positions 6 and 7 were enriched in conventional CD4+ T cells of CD3G-deficient patients. Patient repertoires had restricted TRB V-J pairs and skewed V and J usage, most in Tregs.

Primers: 52 TRBV forward and 13 TRBJ reverse. This table comes from immunoSEQ multiplex PCR, and its TCRdb copy is limited to in-frame clones, with some not included. Among some 31,000 clones, approximately 93% were seen once, and the ten largest hold around 0.94%. The rearrangement joins TRBV9 to TRBJ2-5; 12 bases line up with TRBD2. The sequence was obtained from a child aged 2 to 15 with CD3G deficiency. The sample taken for sequencing was conventional CD4+ T cells sorted from blood. This CDR3 is CARAPWLTSGRSQETQYF. The CDR3 nucleotides are TGTGCCAGGGCCCCCTGGTTGACTAGCGGGAGATCCCAAGAGACCCAGTACTTC.